This T cell receptor beta chain came from a study of quantifying T cell responses using KT2 cells. Looking at the study overall: RNA was reverse transcribed with TCR alpha and beta constant-region primers. A predetermined fluorescence threshold ended the second PCR, run as a qPCR.

The CDR3 covers 16 residues. CDR1 and CDR2 from the germline V gene are SEHNR and FQNEAQ (reference sequence). Trimming removed 5 bases at V and 4 bases at J, with 21 bases between. Known numbers of the T cell clone KT2 were added to PBMC. KT2 cells were mixed with fixed PBMC numbers at varying ratios. A single-stranded UMI oligo with SP2 sequence was ligated to cDNA 3' ends. An equimolar mix of RC1.1 and RC1.2 primed the beta chain across TRBC1 and TRBC2. Via MiXCR, TCRdb re-called the UMI-ligation and nested PCR reads, giving one row per CDR3 protein. The data contain some 33,000 distinct CDR3 sequences, around a tenth of them singletons.

This TCR was recovered from a human donor. Sequencing was performed on PBMCs spiked with cells of the T cell clone KT2. The genes are TRBV7-9 and TRBJ2-7; TRBD2 might be the D (7 bases). CDR3 bases: TGTGCCAGCAGCCGAGCGGGGTGGACAGACGATTACGAGCAGTACTTC. It codes for CASSRAGWTDDYEQYF.